What follows are 16 T cell receptor beta chains derived from one specimen sequenced in a study of T cell responses to AZD1222 COVID-19 vaccine. Data came from immunoSEQ multiplex PCR; TCRdb stores just in-frame clones and leaves some out. The sample lists 120,000 or so clones; about 90% were seen once. The material sequenced was peripheral blood, taken on day 0 of AZD1222 vaccination. These TCRs come from an adult in good health.

V usage is TRBV7-9 and J usage is TRBJ2-1, with TRBD2 matching 13 bases. The V and J ends lost 5 bases and 0 bases, in that order; junction bases with no gene match: 10. This CDR3 has 19 amino acids. Germline CDR1 and CDR2: SEHNR and FQNEAQ (reference sequence). In DNA, the CDR3 is TGTGCCAGCAGCCTACGACTAGCGGGAGGCCCTAGCTCCTACAATGAGCAGTTCTTC. Its protein is CASSLRLAGGPSSYNEQFF.

The chain combines TRBV18 with TRBJ2-6; no firm D call. Deletions cut 0 bases from V and 4 bases from J, with 10 bases between. The length of the CDR3 is 16 residues. The V gene's germline CDR1 is KGHSH and CDR2 LQKENI. CDR3 bases: TGTGCCAGCTCACCACCCTTAGGGTCCGGGGCCAACGTCCTGACTTTC. Protein sequence: CASSPPLGSGANVLTF.

This rearrangement joins TRBV9 to TRBJ2-1; 12 bases match TRBD2. Germline V gene lookup returns CDR1 SGDLS and CDR2 YYNGEE. V shed 5 bases and J 4 bases; nucleotides not matched to a gene: 4. The CDR3 has 15 residues. The CDR3 DNA follows: TGTGCCAGCAGTTCTAGCGGGAGGGTATACAATGAGCAGTTCTTC. The encoded protein is CASSSSGRVYNEQFF.

V and J are TRBV7-3 and TRBJ2-7; unclear D gene. CDR3 length equals 13 residues. Between the trimmed V and J ends, which lost 2 bases and 5 bases, there was a span of 10 bases. Germline CDR1 SGHTA, CDR2 FQGTGA. DNA for the CDR3: TGTGCCAGCAGCTTATCTGTTGCGGACGAGCAGTACTTC. Protein product: CASSLSVADEQYF.

The chain couples TRBV27 to TRBJ1-5; D is unclear. Trimming pared 0 bases from V and 2 bases from J, leaving 11 bases between. The CDR3 has 16 amino acids. Per germline, CDR1 MNHEY and CDR2 SMNVEV (reference sequence). The CDR3 bases are TGTGCCAGCAGTTTATCCCGATGGGGAGGCAATCAGCCCCAGCATTTT. Its translation: CASSLSRWGGNQPQHF.

This chain connects TRBV5-4 to TRBJ1-1, with D possibly TRBD1 on 5 matching bases. Germline lookup yields CDR1 SGHNT and CDR2 YYREEE (reference sequence). This CDR3 is 12 amino acids long. The V end lost 4 bases, the J end lost 5 bases, and 9 bases lay between the germline ends. CDR3 loop: CASSPGLTEAFF. CDR3 coding DNA: TGTGCCAGCAGCCCGGGACTAACTGAAGCTTTCTTT. Full variable domain (remainder filled in from reference TRBV5-4 and TRBJ1-1): ETGVTQSPTHLIKTRGQQVTLRCSSQSGHNTVSWYQQALGQGPQFIFQYYREEENGRGNFPPRFSGLQFPNYSSELNVNALELDDSALYLCASSPGLTEAFFGQGTRLTVV.

The chain is built from TRBV14 and TRBJ1-6; TRBD1 might be the D (6 bases). Germline V gives CDR1 SGHDN, CDR2 FVKESK. The CDR3 runs 14 residues. V lost 6 bases to trimming and J lost 7 bases, with 13 bases between them. The CDR3 is CASSPTTGNSPLHF. For the CDR3, the DNA is TGTGCCAGCAGTCCCACGACAGGAAATTCACCCCTCCACTTT.

The chain uses TRBV19 and TRBJ1-1, with a tentative D call TRBD1 (6 bases). Germline V lookup: CDR1 LNHDA, CDR2 SQIVND (reference sequence). The CDR3 contains 14 residues. V lost 6 bases and J lost 2, with 13 bases in between. CDR3 amino acids: CASSERGTNTEAFF. DNA of the CDR3: TGTGCCAGTAGCGAAAGGGGGACCAACACTGAAGCTTTCTTT.

The chain employs TRBV30 and TRBJ1-3, with D possibly matching TRBD1 (5 bases). V was trimmed by 5 bases and J by 0 bases, leaving 17 bases between them. Per germline, CDR1 GTSNPN and CDR2 SVGIG (reference sequence). This CDR3 is 16 amino acids long. CDR3 nucleotide sequence: TGTGCCTGGGTCGGGGCGCGCGGGGGCTCTGGAAACACCATATATTTT. This translates into CAWVGARGGSGNTIYF.

The V and J genes are TRBV6-1 and TRBJ2-3, with no clear D. CDR1 MNHNS and CDR2 SASEGT come from the germline V gene. This CDR3 region has 16 residues. V lost 4 bases and J lost 2, with 16 bases in between. The chain's CDR3 is CASSAMGKKPTDTQYF. The CDR3 region has the DNA TGTGCCAGCAGTGCAATGGGAAAAAAACCCACAGATACGCAGTATTTT.

The chain has TRBV7-8 and TRBJ1-5; no clear D. The CDR3 totals 13 residues. Trimming stripped 1 base from V and 5 bases from J, with 6 bases between. Germline CDR1 is SGHVS and CDR2 is FQNEAQ. DNA for the CDR3: TGTGCCAGCAGCTTAGGACGGGATCAGCCCCAGCATTTT. Translated: CASSLGRDQPQHF.

This clone was counted a single time. The chain combines TRBV9 with TRBJ1-6; the match to TRBD1 covers 7 bases. Germline trimming cut 0 bases from V and 10 bases from J; bases unmatched to any gene: 7. CDR3 size: 15 residues. Germline V lookup: CDR1 SGDLS, CDR2 YYNGEE. In nucleotides, the CDR3 is TGTGCCAGCAGCGTAGTAGGGGGCGTTCGGTCACCCCTCCACTTT. Encoded protein: CASSVVGGVRSPLHF.

The CDR3 protein is CSVGGEYGYTF. The CDR3 coding sequence is TGCAGCGTTGGGGGTGAATATGGCTACACCTTC. This chain uses TRBV29-1 with TRBJ1-2; no clear D. V shed 4 bases and J shed 5 bases, with 8 bases lying between them. Germline loops: CDR1 SQVTM, CDR2 ANQGSEA. This CDR3 is 11 amino acids long.

Here the CDR3 reads CASSSTQGNTIYF. CDR3 in DNA: TGTGCCAGCAGTTCAACCCAGGGAAACACCATATATTTT. This chain uses TRBV12-3 or TRBV12-4 with TRBJ1-3; no clear D. The V end lost 4 bases, the J end lost 4 bases, and 8 bases lay between the germline ends. The CDR3 is 13 residues long.

The chain couples TRBV12-5 to TRBJ1-1, with a weak D call TRBD1 (6 bases). The CDR3 has 15 amino acids. The V end lost 7 bases, the J end lost 4 bases, and 19 bases lay between the germline ends. Germline V gene data show CDR1 as LGHNT and CDR2 as FRNRAP. The CDR3 coding sequence is TGTGCTAGTGTCACTAGGGGGTCTTTCAGCACTGAAGCTTTCTTT. Residues: CASVTRGSFSTEAFF.

The rearrangement links TRBV4-1 to TRBJ2-3, with 10 bases lining up with TRBD2. V shed 4 bases, J shed 10 bases, and the junction held 8 bases outside the gene matches. The germline V gene has CDR1 MGHRA and CDR2 YSYEKL. The CDR3 is 14 amino acids. This CDR3 reads CASSRTSGLGAQYF. CDR3 in DNA: TGCGCCAGCAGCCGGACTAGCGGCCTAGGGGCGCAGTATTTT.